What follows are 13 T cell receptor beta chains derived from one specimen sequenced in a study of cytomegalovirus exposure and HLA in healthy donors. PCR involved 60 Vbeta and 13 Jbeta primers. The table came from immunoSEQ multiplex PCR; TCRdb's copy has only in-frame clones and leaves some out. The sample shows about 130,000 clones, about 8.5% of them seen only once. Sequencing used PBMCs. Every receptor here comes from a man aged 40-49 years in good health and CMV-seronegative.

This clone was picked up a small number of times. The CDR3 reads CASSVVTGGENEQFF. CDR3 sequence (DNA): TGTGCCAGCAGCGTAGTAACAGGGGGGGAAAATGAGCAGTTCTTC. The chain has TRBV9 and TRBJ2-1; D may be TRBD1 (8 bases). The CDR3 is 15 residues long. Trimming cost V 0 bases and J 7 bases, with 14 bases left between them. Germline values: CDR1 SGDLS, CDR2 YYNGEE.

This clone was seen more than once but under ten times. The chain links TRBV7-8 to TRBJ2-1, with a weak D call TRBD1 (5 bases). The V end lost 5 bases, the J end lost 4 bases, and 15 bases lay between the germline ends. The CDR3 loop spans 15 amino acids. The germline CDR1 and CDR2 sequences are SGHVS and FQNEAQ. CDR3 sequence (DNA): TGTGCCAGCAGCGTGGTCCAAACAGGTTACAATGAGCAGTTCTTC. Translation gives CASSVVQTGYNEQFF. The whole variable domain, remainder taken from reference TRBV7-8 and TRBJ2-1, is GAGVSQSPRYKVAKRGQDVALRCDPISGHVSLFWYQQALGQGPEFLTYFQNEAQLDKSGLPSDRFFAERPEGSVSTLKIQRTQQEDSAVYLCASSVVQTGYNEQFFGPGTRLTVL.

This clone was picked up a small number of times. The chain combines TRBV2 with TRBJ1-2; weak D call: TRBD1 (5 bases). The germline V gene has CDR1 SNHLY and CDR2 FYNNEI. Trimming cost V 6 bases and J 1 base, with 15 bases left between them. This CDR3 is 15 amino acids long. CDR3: CASRVFPGDNYGYTF. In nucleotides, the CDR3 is TGTGCCAGCAGGGTTTTTCCGGGGGATAACTATGGCTACACCTTC.

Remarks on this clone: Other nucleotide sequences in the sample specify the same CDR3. The CDR3 DNA reads TGTGCCAGCAGTTACCAAAGAACTTCTGGAAACACCATATATTTT. Encoded protein: CASSYQRTSGNTIYF. The rearrangement links TRBV6-5 to TRBJ1-3; no clear D. Between the trimmed V and J ends, which lost 2 bases and 1 base, there was a span of 9 bases. CDR1 and CDR2 from the germline V gene are MNHEY and SVGAGI. This CDR3 is 15 amino acids long.

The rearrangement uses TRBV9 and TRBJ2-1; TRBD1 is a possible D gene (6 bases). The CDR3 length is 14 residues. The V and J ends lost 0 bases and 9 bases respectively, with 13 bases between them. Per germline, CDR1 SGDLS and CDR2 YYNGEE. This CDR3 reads CASSVGGRLGEQFF. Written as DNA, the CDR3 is TGTGCCAGCAGCGTAGGGGGGCGTCTTGGTGAGCAGTTCTTC.

Here the CDR3 DNA reads TGCGCCAGCAGCTTGGTGGGGGGGGGCCAGTCCTACGAGCAGTACTTC. Its protein product is CASSLVGGGQSYEQYF. This chain links TRBV5-1 with TRBJ2-7, with a weak D call TRBD2 (7 bases). The CDR3 sequence is 16 residues long. V lost 0 bases to trimming and J lost 1 base, with 14 bases between them. CDR1 is SGHRS and CDR2 is YFSETQ in the germline V gene.

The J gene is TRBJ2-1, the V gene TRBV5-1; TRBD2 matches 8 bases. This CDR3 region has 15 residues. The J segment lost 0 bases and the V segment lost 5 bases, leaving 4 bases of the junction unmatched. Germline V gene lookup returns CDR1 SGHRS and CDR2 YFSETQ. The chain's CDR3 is CASRLAGSSYNEQFF. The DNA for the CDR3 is TGCGCCAGCAGATTAGCGGGGAGCTCCTACAATGAGCAGTTCTTC.

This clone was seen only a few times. The CDR3 reads CASSPLPHRGPTDTQYF. Written as DNA, the CDR3 is TGTGCCAGCAGCCCACTACCCCACAGGGGTCCCACAGATACGCAGTATTTT. The gene calls are TRBV7-9 and TRBJ2-3, with TRBD1 identical over 7 bases. This CDR3 has 17 amino acids. The V segment lost 5 bases and the J segment 2 bases; nucleotides outside the gene matches: 13. Germline V gene data show CDR1 as SEHNR and CDR2 as FQNEAQ (reference sequence).

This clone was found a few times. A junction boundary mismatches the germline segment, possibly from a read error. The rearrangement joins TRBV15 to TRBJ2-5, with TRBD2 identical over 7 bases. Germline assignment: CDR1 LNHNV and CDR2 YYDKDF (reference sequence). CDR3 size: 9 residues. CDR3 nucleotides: TGTGCCACCTCGGGGGACTACAACTTC. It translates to CATSGDYNF.

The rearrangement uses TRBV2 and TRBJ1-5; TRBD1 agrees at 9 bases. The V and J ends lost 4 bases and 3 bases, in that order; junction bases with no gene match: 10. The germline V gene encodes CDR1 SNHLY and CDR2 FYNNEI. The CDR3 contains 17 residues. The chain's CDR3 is CASSAGQGDRYNQPQHF. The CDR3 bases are TGTGCCAGCAGTGCGGGACAGGGCGACCGGTACAATCAGCCCCAGCATTTT.

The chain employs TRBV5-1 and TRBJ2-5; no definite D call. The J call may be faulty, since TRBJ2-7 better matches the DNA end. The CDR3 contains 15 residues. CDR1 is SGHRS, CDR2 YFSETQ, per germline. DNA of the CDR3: TGCGCCAGCAGCTTGGAGCCCTCCTCTTTGGGCGAGCAGTACTTC. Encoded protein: CASSLEPSSLGEQYF.

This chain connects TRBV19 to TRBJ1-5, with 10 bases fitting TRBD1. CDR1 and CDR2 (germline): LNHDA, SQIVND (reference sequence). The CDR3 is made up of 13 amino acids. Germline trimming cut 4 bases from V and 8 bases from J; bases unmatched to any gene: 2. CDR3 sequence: CASSRTGGEPQHF. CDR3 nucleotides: TGTGCCAGTAGTAGGACAGGGGGAGAGCCCCAGCATTTT.

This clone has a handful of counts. The CDR3: CASSAPRLAGRETQYF. The CDR3 nucleotides read TGTGCCAGCAGTGCCCCCCGACTAGCGGGGAGGGAGACCCAGTACTTC. This chain connects TRBV6-4 to TRBJ2-5; 11 bases line up with TRBD2. The V gene's germline CDR1 is MRHNA and CDR2 SNTAGT. The CDR3 runs to 16 residues. The V and J ends lost 4 bases and 5 bases, in that order; junction bases with no gene match: 9.